This T cell receptor (beta chain) emerged from a study of shared clonotypes between healthy human individuals. Germline assignment: CDR1 SGHTA and CDR2 FQGNSA. The CDR3 is 15 residues long. The V gene end was trimmed by 4 bases and the J gene end by 7 bases; junction bases not matched to a gene: 8. The method was immunoSEQ multiplex PCR; TCRdb's version includes in-frame clones alone and lacks a portion of them. The sample lists over 95,000 clones; 68% were seen once. The V and J genes are TRBV7-2 and TRBJ2-1; 9 bases align to TRBD2. The clonotype was recovered from a woman in her thirties in good health. Sequenced sample: memory CD8+ T cells sorted from blood. Described subset: CD45RO+ cells pooled with CCR7-negative TemRA cells. CDR3 region: CASSSTSGQGNEQFF. CDR3 nucleotide sequence: TGTGCCAGCAGCTCGACTAGCGGTCAAGGGAATGAGCAGTTCTTC.